The next 9 T cell receptor beta chains were all read from a single sample in a study of OX40 agonist ivuxolimab in advanced cancers. Assay used: immunoSEQ multiplex PCR; TCRdb lists only in-frame clones, some missing. Of 20,000 to 30,000 clones in the sample, around 77% were seen once. The sequencing used CD4+ or CD8+ T cells sorted from blood, collected in a trial of the OX40 agonist ivuxolimab. All receptors derive from an adult with an advanced solid tumor such as melanoma, head and neck, liver or kidney cancer.

This chain connects TRBV7-3 to TRBJ1-1, with a possible D match to TRBD1 (5 bases). Germline loops: CDR1 SGHTA, CDR2 FQGTGA. Trimming took 1 base from V and 4 from J, leaving 10 bases between them. CDR3 length equals 14 residues. CDR3 nucleotide sequence: TGTGCCAGCAGCTTAATGACGGGGCCCACTGAAGCTTTCTTT. It translates to CASSLMTGPTEAFF. The variable domain in full, with the rest retrieved from reference TRBV7-3 and TRBJ1-1, is GAGVSQTPSNKVTEKGKYVELRCDPISGHTALYWYRQSLGQGPEFLIYFQGTGAADDSGLPNDRFFAVRPEGSVSTLKIQRTERGDSAVYLCASSLMTGPTEAFFGQGTRLTVV.

The genes are TRBV2 and TRBJ1-2; D is possibly TRBD1 (6 bases). V lost 7 bases and J 4 bases, leaving 16 bases between the germline ends. The CDR3 runs 14 residues. CDR1 and CDR2 (germline): SNHLY, FYNNEI. The CDR3: CASTLTGQSYGYTF. The CDR3 DNA is TGTGCCAGCACTCTGACAGGACAATCCTATGGCTACACCTTC.

The chain combines TRBV6-1 with TRBJ1-1; 8 nucleotides align to TRBD1. Looked up from germline, CDR1 is MNHNS and CDR2 is SASEGT. V trimming: 5 bases; J trimming: 1 base; junction bases outside the gene matches: 6. The CDR3 has 15 amino acids. CDR3 protein: CASSTRTGTNTEAFF. For the CDR3, the DNA is TGTGCCAGCAGTACCCGGACAGGGACGAACACTGAAGCTTTCTTT.

The chain carries TRBV7-6 and TRBJ2-7; D might be TRBD2 (5 bases). The ends were cut back, 3 bases at V and 4 bases at J, with 10 bases in the middle. The CDR3 totals 13 residues. The germline V gene has CDR1 SGHVS and CDR2 FNYEAQ. CDR3 region: CASSFAGGYEQYF. The CDR3 DNA is TGTGCCAGCAGCTTTGCGGGTGGGTACGAGCAGTACTTC.

The V gene is TRBV6-5, the J gene TRBJ1-3; D gene uncertain. In germline, CDR1 is MNHEY, CDR2 SVGAGI. The CDR3 consists of 15 residues. V gave up 0 bases and J gave up 5 bases, with 11 bases separating them. The CDR3 sequence: CASSYSGLSRNTIYF. The CDR3 bases are TGTGCCAGCAGTTACTCAGGTTTATCTCGAAACACCATATATTTT.

CDR3 nucleotide sequence: TGCGCCAGCAGGGGGGTAGCGGGGGGGTCTAGCACAGATACGCAGTATTTT. Its protein is CASRGVAGGSSTDTQYF. The rearrangement joins TRBV4-1 to TRBJ2-3, with 11 nucleotides matching TRBD2. After removal of 6 bases from V and 0 bases from J, the junction contained 8 bases not matched to a gene. From germline, CDR1 is MGHRA and CDR2 YSYEKL. The CDR3 spans 17 residues.

This chain connects TRBV2 to TRBJ1-5; 7 nucleotides match TRBD1. The CDR3 covers 13 residues. Germline-derived CDR1 and CDR2 are SNHLY and FYNNEI. Trimming cost V 6 bases and J 5 bases; bases outside gene matches: 4. The CDR3 loop reads CASRGDSHQPQHF. The CDR3, as DNA: TGTGCCAGCAGGGGGGACAGTCATCAGCCCCAGCATTTT. Together with reference TRBV2 and TRBJ1-5, the CDR3 gives the full variable domain: EPEVTQTPSHQVTQMGQEVILRCVPISNHLYFYWYRQILGQKVEFLVSFYNNEISEKSEIFDDQFSVERPDGSNFTLKIRSTKLEDSAMYFCASRGDSHQPQHFGDGTRLSIL.

This chain links TRBV5-1 with TRBJ1-2, with D perhaps TRBD1 (5 bases). Trimming took off 5 bases at V and 2 bases at J, with 7 bases between the two ends. The germline gives CDR1 SGHRS, CDR2 YFSETQ. The CDR3 has 12 residues. The CDR3 region is CASRGVNYGYTF. The CDR3 DNA sequence: TGCGCCAGCAGGGGGGTCAACTATGGCTACACCTTC.

The chain links TRBV6-1 to TRBJ2-2; no reliable D call. Germline values: CDR1 MNHNS, CDR2 SASEGT. The CDR3 runs 14 residues. The V end lost 4 bases, the J end lost 1 base, and 7 bases lay between the germline ends. CDR3 loop: CASSVYRNTGELFF. CDR3 DNA: TGTGCCAGCAGTGTTTACAGGAACACCGGGGAGCTGTTTTTT.